Below are 21 T cell receptor beta chains sequenced from a single sample in a study of T cell responses to AZD1222 COVID-19 vaccine. Clones were read by immunoSEQ multiplex PCR, and TCRdb kept only the in-frame ones, dropping some. Of some 120,000 clones listed, approximately 88% are singletons. The specimen comprised peripheral blood, sampled on day 0 of AZD1222 vaccination. The receptors here all came from an adult in good health.

The chain recombines TRBV6-1 with TRBJ2-7; D unclear. The germline gives CDR1 MNHNS, CDR2 SASEGT. The CDR3 consists of 14 residues. Deletions cut 3 bases from V and 0 bases from J, with 9 bases between. CDR3 nucleotides: TGTGCCAGCAGTGATTCGGGCGGCTCCTACGAGCAGTACTTC. Protein product: CASSDSGGSYEQYF.

The gene calls are TRBV10-2 and TRBJ1-5; no firm D call. V lost 3 bases and J 4 bases, leaving 10 bases between the germline ends. The CDR3 is 14 residues long. CDR1 and CDR2 (germline): WSHSY, SAAADI. CDR3 amino acids: CASSDRRANQPQHF. The CDR3 region has the DNA TGCGCCAGCAGTGACAGGAGGGCAAATCAGCCCCAGCATTTT.

This chain connects TRBV29-1 to TRBJ1-3; D might be TRBD1 (5 bases). This CDR3 has 13 residues. Germline V CDR1 and CDR2: SQVTM, ANQGSEA. Trimming pared 5 bases from V and 4 bases from J, leaving 12 bases between. CDR3 loop: CSVRGADGNTIYF. CDR3 sequence (DNA): TGCAGCGTTAGGGGCGCAGACGGAAACACCATATATTTT.

This clone occurred once. The V call is TRBV5-4, the J call TRBJ2-2; no firm D call. Germline values: CDR1 SGHNT, CDR2 YYREEE (reference sequence). This CDR3 has 15 amino acids. The V end lost 2 bases, the J end lost 1 base, and 9 bases lay between the germline ends. CDR3 loop: CASSFRRENTGELFF. The CDR3 DNA reads TGTGCCAGCAGCTTTAGGAGAGAGAACACCGGGGAGCTGTTTTTT.

This chain joins TRBV3-1 (or the pseudogene TRBV3-2) and TRBJ2-1; D is ambiguous. V was shortened by 5 bases and J by 7 bases, with 12 bases between the two germline ends. Germline V gene data show CDR1 as LGHDT and CDR2 as YNNKEL (reference sequence). This CDR3 is 13 amino acids long. CDR3 region: CASSSSILNEQFF. CDR3 nucleotides: TGTGCCAGCAGCTCCTCCATTTTAAATGAGCAGTTCTTC.

The chain carries TRBV6-4 and TRBJ2-3; 8 nucleotides line up with TRBD2. V dropped 6 bases and J dropped 2; count of bases not matched to a gene: 7. Germline CDR1 MRHNA, CDR2 SNTAGT. The CDR3 length is 15 residues. The CDR3 DNA sequence: TGTGCCAGCAGGAACTTAGCGGGGTCCACAGATACGCAGTATTTT. Its protein product is CASRNLAGSTDTQYF.

This clone was detected only once. The chain is built from TRBV27 and TRBJ2-1; possible D gene TRBD2, 5 bases. The CDR3 contains 14 residues. Germline values: CDR1 MNHEY, CDR2 SMNVEV (reference sequence). With 5 bases removed from V and 1 base from J, the gap between germline ends came to 9 bases. Here the CDR3 reads CASSARTSYNEQFF. The DNA of the CDR3 is TGTGCCAGCAGTGCCAGGACTTCCTACAATGAGCAGTTCTTC.

The genes are TRBV11-3 and TRBJ2-7, with D possibly matching TRBD1 (6 bases). Germline V gene sequence: CDR1 SGHNT, CDR2 YENEEA. V was trimmed by 5 bases and J by 6 bases, leaving 14 bases between them. The CDR3 is 13 amino acids. CDR3 protein: CASSNQQGSEQYF. In DNA form, the CDR3 reads TGTGCCAGCAGCAACCAACAGGGCTCCGAGCAGTACTTC. The complete variable domain, with remaining parts taken from reference TRBV11-3 and TRBJ2-7, reads EAGVVQSPRYKIIEKKQPVAFWCNPISGHNTLYWYLQNLGQGPELLIRYENEEAVDDSQLPKDRFSAERLKGVDSTLKIQPAELGDSAVYLCASSNQQGSEQYFGPGTRLTVT.

V usage is TRBV7-6 and J usage is TRBJ2-2, with a possible D match to TRBD2 (6 bases). The CDR3 length is 14 residues. Germline V gives CDR1 SGHVS, CDR2 FNYEAQ. Trimming removed 0 bases from V and 5 bases from J, with 7 bases in between. CDR3 sequence: CASSLAAGTGELFF. CDR3 DNA: TGTGCCAGCAGCTTAGCGGCGGGGACCGGGGAGCTGTTTTTT.

The chain is built from TRBV6-5 and TRBJ2-3; D call uncertain. This CDR3 has 16 residues. From germline, CDR1 is MNHEY and CDR2 SVGAGI. Between the trimmed V and J ends, which lost 2 bases and 1 base, there was a span of 13 bases. Here the CDR3 reads CASSYVSEWGTDTQYF. CDR3 sequence (DNA): TGTGCCAGCAGTTACGTCTCGGAGTGGGGCACAGATACGCAGTATTTT.

The rearrangement uses TRBV5-1 and TRBJ1-3; D is ambiguous. CDR3 length: 15 residues. CDR1 SGHRS and CDR2 YFSETQ come from the germline V gene. Trimming shortened V by 1 base and J by 2 bases, and 10 bases separated the two germline ends. In DNA form, the CDR3 reads TGCGCCAGCAGCTTGAATGGGGAGCCTGGAAACACCATATATTTT. This translates into CASSLNGEPGNTIYF.

This clone appeared a single time. The gene calls are TRBV15 and TRBJ2-1; 7 bases are shared with TRBD2. Looked up from germline, CDR1 is LNHNV and CDR2 is YYDKDF (reference sequence). Trimming at V came to 3 bases and at J to 7 bases, leaving 6 bases not matched to a gene. This CDR3 region has 14 residues. In nucleotides, the CDR3 is TGTGCCACCAGCAGGGGGAGGGGTTTGAATGAGCAGTTCTTC. Residues: CATSRGRGLNEQFF. The full variable domain, its missing parts supplied by reference TRBV15 and TRBJ2-1, is DAMVIQNPRYQVTQFGKPVTLSCSQTLNHNVMYWYQQKSSQAPKLLFHYYDKDFNNEADTPDNFQSRRPNTSFCFLDIRSPGLGDTAMYLCATSRGRGLNEQFFGPGTRLTVL.

The J gene is TRBJ2-1, the V gene TRBV19, with 15 bases fitting TRBD2. Germline-derived CDR1 and CDR2 are LNHDA and SQIVND (reference sequence). The CDR3 runs 19 residues. V trimming: 7 bases; J trimming: 7 bases; junction bases outside the gene matches: 17. In DNA form, the CDR3 reads TGTGCCAGTACCCCTACCGGGACTAGCGGGAGGACTGCCTGGAATGAGCAGTTCTTC. This sequence encodes CASTPTGTSGRTAWNEQFF.

The gene calls are TRBV4-1 and TRBJ2-1; D may be TRBD2 (6 bases). The CDR3 spans 16 residues. Germline lookup yields CDR1 MGHRA and CDR2 YSYEKL. The V gene lost 0 bases and the J gene lost 5 bases, with 14 bases spanning the gap. CDR3 in amino acids: CASSQDERAPHNEQFF. In DNA, the CDR3 is TGCGCCAGCAGCCAAGATGAGCGGGCACCTCACAATGAGCAGTTCTTC.

The chain links TRBV25-1 to TRBJ1-2, with a possible D match to TRBD1 (5 bases). Germline V gene data show CDR1 as MGHDK and CDR2 as SYGVNS. The CDR3 is 14 residues long. Trimming stripped 1 base from V and 2 bases from J, with 8 bases between. The CDR3 reads CASSEWGSNYGYTF. The CDR3 DNA reads as TGTGCCAGCAGTGAATGGGGGAGCAACTATGGCTACACCTTC.

The genes are TRBV18 and TRBJ2-5; TRBD2 matches at 7 bases. CDR3 size: 17 residues. Germline CDR1 and CDR2: KGHSH and LQKENI. Trimming removed 0 bases from V and 1 base from J; junction bases left unmatched: 8. For the CDR3, the DNA is TGTGCCAGCTCACCACCGAGGAGCGGGACGCCCCAAGAGACCCAGTACTTC. This codes for CASSPPRSGTPQETQYF.

This chain links TRBV28 with TRBJ1-2, with a tentative D call TRBD1 (6 bases). This CDR3 has 15 residues. Trimming removed 5 bases from V and 8 bases from J, with 21 bases in between. In germline, CDR1 is MDHEN, CDR2 SYDVKM. The CDR3 spells CASSPRDINMGGYTF. The CDR3 DNA is TGTGCCAGCAGTCCGCGGGACATTAATATGGGGGGCTACACCTTC.

The J gene is TRBJ1-4, the V gene TRBV12-3 or TRBV12-4; D is uncertain. The V end was cut by 6 bases, the J end by 6 bases, with 8 bases between. The CDR3 contains 12 residues. The CDR3 coding sequence is TGTGCCAGCAGCCCCACCTATGAAAAACTGTTTTTT. Its protein product is CASSPTYEKLFF.

The chain is built from TRBV7-3 and TRBJ1-2; 8 positions match TRBD1. This CDR3 is built from 14 residues. The V and J ends lost 0 bases and 6 bases, in that order; junction bases with no gene match: 3. Germline CDR1 reads SGHTA; CDR2 reads FQGTGA. DNA for the CDR3: TGTGCCAGCAGCTTAACGGACAGGGTCGATGGCTACACCTTC. This sequence encodes CASSLTDRVDGYTF.

This clone was counted between two and nine times. This chain connects TRBV6-2 or TRBV6-3 to TRBJ1-5, with D perhaps matching TRBD1 (6 bases). Trimming shortened V by 6 bases and J by 6 bases, and 9 bases separated the two germline ends. Germline loops: CDR1 MNHEY, CDR2 SVGEGT. The CDR3 runs 12 residues. The CDR3 DNA sequence: TGTGCCAGCAGCCCCAGGGGTCAGCCCCAGCATTTT. Translated: CASSPRGQPQHF.

The V call is TRBV6-1, the J call TRBJ1-2; unclear D gene. CDR3 length: 14 residues. Deletions cut 1 base from V and 4 bases from J, with 10 bases between. Germline V CDR1 and CDR2: MNHNS, SASEGT. The CDR3 sequence: CASSEGPRSYGYTF. Written as DNA, the CDR3 is TGTGCCAGCAGTGAAGGACCCCGGAGCTATGGCTACACCTTC.